This T cell receptor (beta chain) is drawn from a study of response to subunit inactivated influenza vaccine. TCRdb processed the RT-PCR reads anew with MiXCR; each CDR3 protein has one entry. Among some 540,000 distinct CDR3 sequences listed, under 25% were seen once. The CDR3 is 12 residues long. CDR1 MGHRA and CDR2 YSYEKL come from the germline V gene. V lost 4 bases to trimming and J lost 10 bases, with 13 bases between them. These data also formed part of another study, on T cells expressing NK-cell markers. That work adds: TCR beta cDNA was generated via 5'RACE template switching incorporating UMIs. For a few donors, these clonotypes were likewise the leading ones in the CD3+CD56-NKG2C+ fraction. Whether expanded NKG2C+ T cell clones were HCMV-specific remained unclear.

V usage is TRBV4-1 and J usage is TRBJ1-2; no firm D call. The source is a man in his fifties who received an inactivated influenza vaccine. Sequenced here: CD4+ T cells sorted from PBMCs, sampled about 12 days after vaccination. DNA for the CDR3: TGCGCCAGCAGCCCACCGAAGTGGGACTACACCTTC. It yields the protein CASSPPKWDYTF.